This is a list of T cell receptor beta chains from one sample in a study of neurological immune-mediated disorders. One entry per CDR3 protein results from TCRdb running MiXCR on the 5' RACE reads. The data show tens of thousands of distinct CDR3 sequences, less than 15% seen once. The source material was PBMCs. These receptors were collected from a man aged 25 to 40 in good health. Each CDR3 is given without its conserved first and last residue. Fields, in order: J gene, CDR3 length, V gene, CDR3 protein.

J: TRBJ1-5
length: 15
V: TRBV7-6
CDR3: ASSLAWDIPSNQPQH

J: TRBJ2-7
length: 12
V: TRBV5-1
CDR3: ASSPGTGGYEQY

J: TRBJ1-4
length: 13
V: TRBV20-1
CDR3: SARDRGQGDEKLF

J: TRBJ2-2
length: 13
V: TRBV30
CDR3: AWSVTGPNTGELF

J: TRBJ2-1
length: 15
V: TRBV7-8
CDR3: ASSLLLTSGIYNEQF

J: TRBJ1-6
length: 13
V: TRBV4-1
CDR3: ASSQDRSDNSPLH

J: TRBJ2-1
length: 10
V: TRBV12-3/TRBV12-4
CDR3: ANSFSRNEQF

J: TRBJ2-4
length: 13
V: TRBV9
CDR3: ASSLGGLAKNIQY

J: TRBJ2-1
length: 9
V: TRBV20-1
CDR3: SAGTYNEQF

J: TRBJ1-2
length: 11
V: TRBV6-1
CDR3: ASSESRGGGYT

J: TRBJ2-1
length: 12
V: TRBV3-1
CDR3: ASSQGLGSDEQF

J: TRBJ1-2
length: 11
V: TRBV12-3/TRBV12-4
CDR3: ASSPSAGKGYT

J: TRBJ2-3
length: 15
V: TRBV5-6
CDR3: ASSRPGTGLGTDTQY

J: TRBJ2-1
length: 16
V: TRBV12-3/TRBV12-4
CDR3: ASSPGTSGRKSYNEQF

J: TRBJ2-7
length: 13
V: TRBV5-1
CDR3: ASSLDPAVSYEQY

J: TRBJ1-2
length: 13
V: TRBV28
CDR3: ASSLWTQGANGYT

J: TRBJ2-5
length: 12
V: TRBV5-5
CDR3: ASSEQWGQETQY

J: TRBJ2-5
length: 11
V: TRBV7-7
CDR3: ASSPQLQETQY

J: TRBJ2-7
length: 14
V: TRBV7-8
CDR3: ASSPGGGASLYEQY